The sequence of this T cell receptor beta chain was determined in a study of blood T cells in healthy people across ages. The use of a sample-barcoded 5' primer and a J-beta primer mix characterized a second PCR of roughly 7 to 12 cycles. MiXCR was run by TCRdb on the 5' RACE reads, yielding one entry per CDR3 protein. This table holds about 780,000 distinct CDR3 sequences, around 50% found once. Between the trimmed V and J ends, which lost 0 bases and 7 bases, there was a span of 3 bases. This CDR3 contains 11 residues. The germline V gene has CDR1 DFQATT and CDR2 SNEGSKA (reference sequence). The sequence was collected from a man older than 75 in good health. Sequenced material: blood. V and J are TRBV20-1 and TRBJ1-4; D uncertain. The CDR3 region is CSARDPEKLFF. The CDR3 DNA is TGCAGTGCTAGAGATCCTGAAAAACTGTTTTTT.